Listed below are T cell receptor beta chains from one sample, sequenced in a study of blood T cell repertoires in COVID-19. The assay was immunoSEQ multiplex PCR, and TCRdb's table has in-frame clones only and misses some. The data show about 59,000 clones, 90% to 95% seen once. The sequenced sample consisted of peripheral blood. The receptors originated from a human donor in a cohort sampled during active COVID-19. The CDR3 runs from the conserved cysteine through the conserved F or W. A D gene is named only where the DNA matches it firmly. Some rows have no size entry. The others give once, few or many, or a class for an expanded clone.

abundance	v_gene	d_gene	j_gene	len	CDR3nt	CDR3aa
once	TRBV25-1	NA	TRBJ2-1	12	TGTGCCAGCAGTACCCCAGGGTTTGAGCAGTTCTTC	CASSTPGFEQFF
NA	TRBV30	NA	TRBJ1-6	13	TGTGCCTGGAGTCGGCAGGGCTATTCACCCCTCCACTTT	CAWSRQGYSPLHF
NA	TRBV14	NA	TRBJ2-1	14	TGTGCCAGCAGCCGCGCCGTCTCGTACAATGAGCAGTTCTTC	CASSRAVSYNEQFF
NA	TRBV5-1	TRBD1	TRBJ1-1	15	TGCGCCAGCGATAGGACAGGGGGCCGGAACACTGAAGCTTTCTTT	CASDRTGGRNTEAFF
few	TRBV9	TRBD2	TRBJ2-5	16	TGTGCCAGCGCCGCCATGGGGGGAGGGCCTGGAAAGACCCAGTACTTC	CASAAMGGGPGKTQYF
NA	TRBV7-8	NA	TRBJ1-2	14	TGTGCCAGCAGCCCCACCGTCCTATCCTATGGCTACACCTTC	CASSPTVLSYGYTF
NA	TRBV15	NA	TRBJ1-6	16	TGTGCCACCAGCAGAAACAGGCGAGATTTAGGATCACCCCTCCACTTT	CATSRNRRDLGSPLHF
NA	TRBV5-1	NA	TRBJ2-1	15	TGCGCCAGCAGCTTGCAGGGTGCGGCCTACAATGAGCAGTTCTTC	CASSLQGAAYNEQFF
NA	TRBV21-1	NA	TRBJ2-7	18	TGTGCCAGCAGCACACCCCCGCGTAAGGGGAAGGGGCTACACGAGCAGTACTTC	CASSTPPRKGKGLHEQYF
NA	TRBV7-9	NA	TRBJ1-4	11	TGTGCCAGCAGCCCCGGGACATCCTTTTTTTTT	CASSPGTSFFF
NA	TRBV7-2	TRBD2	TRBJ2-5	18	TGTGCCAGCAGCTTGAGGGCGGAGACTAGCGGGGGGCAGGAGACCCAGTACTTC	CASSLRAETSGGQETQYF
NA	TRBV5-1	TRBD2	TRBJ2-7	15	TGCGCCAGCAGCTTGGGGCTAGCGGGAGACTACGAGCAGTACTTC	CASSLGLAGDYEQYF
NA	TRBV4-1	TRBD2	TRBJ2-7	16	TGCGCCAGCAGCCCGCTAGCGGGGGGATCCGAGAACGAGCAGTACTTC	CASSPLAGGSENEQYF
NA	TRBV5-6	TRBD1	TRBJ1-5	18	TGTGCCAGCAGCCGATGGACAGGGAACCTTCTTAGCAATCAGCCCCAGCATTTT	CASSRWTGNLLSNQPQHF
NA	TRBV19	NA	TRBJ2-7	15	TGTGCCAGTAGTATACAAGGACAGAGTTTCTACGAGCAGTACTTC	CASSIQGQSFYEQYF
NA	TRBV5-4	NA	TRBJ1-2	13	TGTGCCAGCAGCTTAGACTCTAACTATGGCTACACCTTC	CASSLDSNYGYTF
NA	TRBV9	TRBD1	TRBJ1-2	18	TGTGCCAGCAGCGCAAGGGAGACAGGGTATAGGATTAACTATGGCTACACCTTC	CASSARETGYRINYGYTF
NA	TRBV6-5	NA	TRBJ2-1	13	TGTGCCAGCAGTTACCGGAGCTACAATGAGCAGTTCTTC	CASSYRSYNEQFF
NA	TRBV7-8	NA	TRBJ2-7	15	TGTGCCAGCAGCTTAGAGGGACTGCTATCCTACGAGCAGTACTTC	CASSLEGLLSYEQYF
NA	TRBV3-1/TRBV3-2	TRBD2	TRBJ2-7	14	TGTGCCAGCAGCCCACTAGCGGGTACCTACGAGCAGTACTTC	CASSPLAGTYEQYF
NA	TRBV6-2/TRBV6-3	NA	TRBJ2-7	12	TGTGCCAGCAGTTACCCCAGTCACGAGCAGTACTTC	CASSYPSHEQYF
NA	TRBV24-1	NA	TRBJ1-1	13	TGTGCCACCCGACCACGGGCGGGGTCTGAAGCTTTCTTT	CATRPRAGSEAFF
NA	TRBV11-3	TRBD1	TRBJ1-1	13	TGTGCCAGCAGCTATAACAGGGGGACTGAAGCTTTCTTT	CASSYNRGTEAFF
NA	TRBV28	NA	TRBJ2-2	12	TGTGCCAGCGACAGTAACACCGGGGAGCTGTTTTTT	CASDSNTGELFF
NA	TRBV5-6	NA	TRBJ2-1	15	TGTGCCAGCAGGATCGGGGAGAGCTCCTACAATGAGCAGTTCTTC	CASRIGESSYNEQFF
NA	TRBV5-1	NA	TRBJ1-1	13	TGCGCCAGCAGCTTCCGCGGGAACACTGAAGCTTTCTTT	CASSFRGNTEAFF
NA	TRBV24-1	TRBD2	TRBJ2-1	17	TGTGCCACCAGTGATCCCTTACTAGCGGGGGAGGACAATGAGCAGTTCTTC	CATSDPLLAGEDNEQFF
NA	TRBV7-9	TRBD1	TRBJ2-5	16	TGTGCCAGCATCTTCGGGGGACAGGGGGGAGGAGAGACCCAGTACTTC	CASIFGGQGGGETQYF
NA	TRBV18	TRBD2	TRBJ2-1	19	TGTGCCAGCTCCCCCAATAGACTAGCGGGGGCCGCTTCCTACAATGAGCAGTTCTTC	CASSPNRLAGAASYNEQFF
NA	TRBV5-4	TRBD1	TRBJ2-7	14	TGTGCCAGCAGCCTAAGACAGGGGGCGAGCGAGCAGTACTTC	CASSLRQGASEQYF
NA	TRBV10-1	NA	TRBJ1-4	14	TGCGCCAGCAGATGGACAGCAACTAATGAAAAACTGTTTTTT	CASRWTATNEKLFF
NA	TRBV15	NA	TRBJ1-1	14	TGTGCCACCAGCAGAGTGGGGCAGAACACTGAAGCTTTCTTT	CATSRVGQNTEAFF
NA	TRBV6-5	NA	TRBJ1-1	13	TGTGCCAGCAGTTACCGAGGGGGCACTGAAGCTTTCTTT	CASSYRGGTEAFF
NA	TRBV24-1	NA	TRBJ2-7	13	TGTGCCACCAGTGATTCTTCAGGCCACGAGCAGTACTTC	CATSDSSGHEQYF
NA	TRBV7-8	NA	TRBJ2-6	17	TGTGCCAGCAGCTTACGGTTTGATTTTGCCGGGGCCAACGTCCTGACTTTC	CASSLRFDFAGANVLTF
NA	TRBV6-5	TRBD2	TRBJ2-1	16	TGTGCCAGCAGTTACTCAGGCGGGGGGGCCGGTGATGAGCAGTTCTTC	CASSYSGGGAGDEQFF
NA	TRBV27	NA	TRBJ1-5	13	TGTGCCAGCAGCCGACAGGCCTATCAGCCCCAGCATTTT	CASSRQAYQPQHF
NA	TRBV15	NA	TRBJ2-7	18	TGTGCCACCAGCACCCACCCGGCTCGACTCATCCTCTCCTACGAGCAGTACTTC	CATSTHPARLILSYEQYF
few	TRBV19	TRBD2	TRBJ2-2	16	TGTGCCACCTCGAGTCAGGAGCGGGGGTACACCGGGGAGCTGTTTTTT	CATSSQERGYTGELFF
NA	TRBV5-4	TRBD1	TRBJ2-7	14	TGTGCCAGCAGCGCCGGACAGGGAACCTACGAGCAGTACTTC	CASSAGQGTYEQYF
NA	TRBV6-5	NA	TRBJ1-2	13	TGTGCCAGCAAGCTCGGGATAGCCTATGGCTACACCTTC	CASKLGIAYGYTF
NA	TRBV5-1	NA	TRBJ2-5	15	TGCGCCAGCAGCTTAAGCGGGTATTTTTCGGAGACCCAGTACTTC	CASSLSGYFSETQYF
NA	TRBV4-3	NA	TRBJ1-1	16	TGCGCCAGCAGCCAAGGGCTCGGGTCCCTTGACACTGAAGCTTTCTTT	CASSQGLGSLDTEAFF
few	TRBV13	TRBD1	TRBJ1-3	16	TGTGCCAGCAGCGCTTCCCGTCAGGGGGCAGGAAACACCATATATTTT	CASSASRQGAGNTIYF
once	TRBV30	NA	TRBJ2-2	13	TGTGCCTTAGCGGATCTGGGGGCCGGGGAGCTGTTTTTT	CALADLGAGELFF
NA	TRBV11-2	TRBD1	TRBJ1-6	14	TGTGCCAGCAGCTCGTACAGGGGTAATTCACCCCTCCACTTT	CASSSYRGNSPLHF
NA	TRBV12-3/TRBV12-4	NA	TRBJ2-7	13	TGTGCCAGCAGCCGTGACAGGTCCTACGAGCAGTACTTC	CASSRDRSYEQYF
NA	TRBV18	TRBD1	TRBJ1-1	13	TGTGCCAGCTCCCGGGACAGGAACACTGAAGCTTTCTTT	CASSRDRNTEAFF
NA	TRBV30	TRBD1	TRBJ1-3	14	TGTGCCTGGACAGGGGGCCACTCTGGAAACACCATATATTTT	CAWTGGHSGNTIYF
NA	TRBV5-1	NA	TRBJ1-1	14	TGCGCCAGCAGCTTGGAGAGGGCGAACACTGAAGCTTTCTTT	CASSLERANTEAFF
NA	TRBV19	TRBD2	TRBJ2-3	17	TGTGCCAGTAGTGCCCGGACTAGCGGGATAGCGGCAGATACGCAGTATTTT	CASSARTSGIAADTQYF
NA	TRBV5-1	NA	TRBJ2-1	14	TGCGCCAGCAACTTGGATGCCCCCTACGGTGAGCAGTTCTTC	CASNLDAPYGEQFF
NA	TRBV19	NA	TRBJ2-1	14	TGTGCCAGTAGGGACCTCGGGGGGCTAGATGAGCAGTTCTTC	CASRDLGGLDEQFF
NA	TRBV11-2	NA	TRBJ1-1	15	TGTGCCAGCAGCTTTTCGGGGGGCGCAGGCACTGAAGCTTTCTTT	CASSFSGGAGTEAFF
NA	TRBV21-1	NA	TRBJ2-4	18	TGTGCCAGCAGCAAAGGGGAGAGGGAGAGTCTAGCCAAAAACATTCAGTACTTC	CASSKGERESLAKNIQYF
NA	TRBV4-3	TRBD1	TRBJ2-1	14	TGCGCCAGCAGTCGGGACAGATTCTACAATGAGCAGTTCTTC	CASSRDRFYNEQFF